The clone carrying this T cell receptor (beta chain) was picked up a small number of times. Trimming pared 1 base from V and 5 bases from J, leaving 19 bases between. This CDR3 comprises 17 residues. Germline V gene lookup returns CDR1 SGHAT and CDR2 FQNNGV. This entry comes from a study of T cells after yellow fever vaccination. Study information: Investigators sorted EM, EMRA, CM and Tscm memory subsets, relying on CD3, CD45RA, CCR7 and CD95.

TCRdb called the 5' RACE reads again in MiXCR, with one record for every CDR3 protein. In the table there are 20,000 to 30,000 distinct CDR3 sequences, 5.5% of which are singletons. Sequencing was performed on PBMCs, either bulk or a sorted T-cell subset (CD4+, CD8+, memory, or dextramer-sorted; not recorded which), taken 15 days after the yellow fever booster vaccination. The chain joins TRBV11-2 to TRBJ2-3; D unresolved. This sequence originates from a young man who received the YFV17D yellow fever vaccine. The CDR3 DNA is TGTGCCAGCAGCTTAGGTCGATCGTCCCAGTTTGAAGATACGCAGTATTTT. Its protein is CASSLGRSSQFEDTQYF.